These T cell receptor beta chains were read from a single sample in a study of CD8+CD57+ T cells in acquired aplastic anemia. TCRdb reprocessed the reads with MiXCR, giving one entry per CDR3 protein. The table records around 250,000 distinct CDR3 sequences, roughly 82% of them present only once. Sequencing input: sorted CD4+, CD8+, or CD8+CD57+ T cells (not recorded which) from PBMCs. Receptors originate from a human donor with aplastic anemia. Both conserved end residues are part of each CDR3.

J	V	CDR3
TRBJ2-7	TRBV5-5	CATEQKQGNYEQYF
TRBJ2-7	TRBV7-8	CASSYGLAGGCEQYF
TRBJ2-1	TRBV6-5	CASSKGRGDRYNEQFF
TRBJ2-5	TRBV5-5	CASSSGGAWGETQYF
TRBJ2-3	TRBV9	CASSVEIAGGRAPQYF
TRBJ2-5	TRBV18	CASSPGQETQYF
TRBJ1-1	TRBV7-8	CASSLARTPNTEAFF
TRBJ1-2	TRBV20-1	CSVQGHGYTF
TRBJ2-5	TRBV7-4	CASSPNRGLRETQYF
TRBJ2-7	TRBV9	CASSPWSLGANVHF
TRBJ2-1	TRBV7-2	CASSFRGRRGKETQFF
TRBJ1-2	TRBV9	CASSVAGAKGVNGYTF
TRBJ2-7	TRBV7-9	CASSSTTGNEQYF
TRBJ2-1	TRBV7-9	CASSLVGGGSTEQFF
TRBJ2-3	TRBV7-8	CASGDGGTAEKYF
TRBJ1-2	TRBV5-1	CASSADGAAYYGYTF
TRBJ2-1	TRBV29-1	CSVGRQGLYNEQFF
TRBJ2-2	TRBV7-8	CASSPQYTGELFF
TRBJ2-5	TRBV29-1	CSVEDTGTTETQYF
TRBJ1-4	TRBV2	CASSDQAHLKLFF
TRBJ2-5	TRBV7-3	CASSLGRYNETLFF
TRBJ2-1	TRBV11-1	CASSPWETDNEQFF
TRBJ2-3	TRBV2	CASSEACTNKPHF
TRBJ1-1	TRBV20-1	CSASTPRRKNTEAFF
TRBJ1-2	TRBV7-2	CASSLARTVDGYTF
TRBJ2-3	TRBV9	CASSVGEQGTQFQYF
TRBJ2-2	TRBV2	CASSMSSSDKLFF
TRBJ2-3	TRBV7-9	CASSLAGSRGTEYF
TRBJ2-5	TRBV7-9	CASSSRRSWGDAEYF
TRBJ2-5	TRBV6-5	CARDPTEQEETQYF
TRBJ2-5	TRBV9	CASSLGTSETQYF
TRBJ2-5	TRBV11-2	CASSRDGDKETQYF
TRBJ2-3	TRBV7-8	CASSFDPGGTTLYF
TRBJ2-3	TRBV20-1	CSARDRGGLGKYF
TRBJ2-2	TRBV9	CASSDTPGGPLNGELFF
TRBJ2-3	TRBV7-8	CASGVGPTGTPYF
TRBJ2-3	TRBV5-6	CASIRTGGGTDTQYF
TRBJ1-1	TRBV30	CACHSPLGAAFF
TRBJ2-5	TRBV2	CASSTSLLAGEETQYF
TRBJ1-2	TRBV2	CASSLTGGADTQYIF
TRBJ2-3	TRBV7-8	CASRDAGRPNTYF
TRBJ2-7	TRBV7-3	CASSWDVSYDKYF
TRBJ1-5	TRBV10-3	CAISRSGDQPQHF
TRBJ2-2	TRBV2	CAALEGGTGELFF
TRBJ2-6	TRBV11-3	CASSLDLTGANVLTF
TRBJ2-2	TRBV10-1	CASKRDSNTGELFF
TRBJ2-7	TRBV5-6	CASSEGTGVHYEQYF
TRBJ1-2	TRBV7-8	CASSWGRGSNYGF
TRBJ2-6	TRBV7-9	CASSLAGDERVYVLTF
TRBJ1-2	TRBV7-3	CASSQGGGGGYAF
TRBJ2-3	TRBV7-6	CASSLFTGGTYNEQYF
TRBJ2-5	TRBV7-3	CATSIGRGHETQYF
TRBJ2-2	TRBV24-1	CATSDVGADTGELFF
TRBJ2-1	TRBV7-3	CASSLGLAHEQFF
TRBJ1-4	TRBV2	CASSGSGGANTEEKLFF